Shown below are 26 T cell receptor beta chains from a single sample sequenced in a study of regulatory T cells in long-lasting Graves disease. The time point here: newly diagnosed GD, antithyroid drugs for less than 3 months. From RNA extracted from PBMCs, the TCR library was made. In building TCR beta libraries, iRepertoire HTBI primers were used together with Arm-PCR of CDR3 regions. From the multiplex PCR reads, TCRdb called clonotypes with MiXCR, one entry per CDR3 protein. The sample carries 350,000 to 500,000 distinct CDR3 sequences, around 17% recorded once. This sample was shared with a second study, whose subject was T cells in Graves' hyperthyroidism and ophthalmopathy.

The sequences come from peripheral blood mononuclear cells (PBMCs), collected at new diagnosis, from a patient treated with antithyroid drugs. These receptors were collected from a woman aged 25 to 45 with Graves disease.

V is TRBV7-3 and J is TRBJ1-4, with unresolved D. The V gene lost 5 bases and the J gene lost 4 bases, with 14 bases spanning the gap. This CDR3 spans 15 amino acids. CDR1 is SGHTA and CDR2 is FQGTGA in the germline V gene. The CDR3 spells CASSTTREINEKLFF. The CDR3, as DNA: TGTGCCAGCAGCACCACCCGGGAGATTAATGAAAAACTGTTTTTT.

The chain is built from TRBV27 and TRBJ2-3; 9 nucleotides line up with TRBD1. The germline V gene encodes CDR1 MNHEY and CDR2 SMNVEV (reference sequence). This CDR3 comprises 16 residues. With V trimmed by 5 bases and J by 3 bases, 9 bases remained unmatched. CDR3 amino acids: CASSPRQGVGTDTQYF. Written as DNA, the CDR3 is TGTGCCAGCAGTCCCCGACAGGGGGTGGGAACAGATACGCAGTATTTT.

This clonotype has only a few counts. The chain combines TRBV10-2 with TRBJ1-6; D gene ambiguous. V lost 8 bases to trimming and J lost 0 bases, with 11 bases between them. The CDR3 has 15 amino acids. Germline V gene data show CDR1 as WSHSY and CDR2 as SAAADI. CDR3 in DNA: TGCGCCAGCTTTCCCGGGCCCTCCTATAATTCACCCCTCCACTTT. Its protein is CASFPGPSYNSPLHF.

A remark on this clonotype: Possible read error: a much larger clone is one base away. CDR3 nucleotide sequence: TGTGCCAGCAGTCGGCAGGGGGTGGGCTCCTACGAGCAGTACTTC. Protein: CASSRQGVGSYEQYF. The gene calls are TRBV6-4 and TRBJ2-7, with 7 bases fitting TRBD1. The CDR3 totals 15 residues. With V trimmed by 5 bases and J by 0 bases, 7 bases remained unmatched. The V gene's germline CDR1 is MRHNA and CDR2 SNTAGT.

In the case of this clonotype: With a much larger clone just one base away, this may be a read error. The chain joins TRBV24-1 to TRBJ2-7; D perhaps matches TRBD2 (6 bases). The CDR3 sequence is 18 residues long. CDR1 is KGHDR, CDR2 SFDVKD, per germline. CDR3 bases: TGTGCCACCAGTGTCCTTCTCCCGGGACTCCGTTCGGAAGGCGAGCAGTGCTTC. It codes for CATSVLLPGLRSEGEQCF.

This clonotype was seen many times. The rearrangement uses TRBV7-2 and TRBJ2-7; D perhaps matches TRBD1 (6 bases). V lost 5 bases, J lost 2 bases, and 13 bases lay in between. The CDR3 is 14 residues long. Germline CDR1 SGHTA, CDR2 FQGNSA. The CDR3 sequence: CASSPGQWAYEQYF. The CDR3 DNA reads as TGTGCCAGCAGCCCCGGACAGTGGGCCTACGAGCAGTACTTC.

As for this clonotype: A read error may explain this, as a much larger clone is one base away. This chain connects TRBV11-3 to TRBJ2-7; D tentatively fits TRBD1 or TRBD2 (6 bases each). This CDR3 region has 16 residues. Per the germline V gene, CDR1 is SGHNT and CDR2 is YENEEA. CDR3 coding DNA: TGTGCCAGCAGCCTGGGCCGGGGGCAGGGGAGGTACGAGCAGCACTTC. It is translated as CASSLGRGQGRYEQHF. Complete variable domain (other parts from reference TRBV11-3 and TRBJ2-7): EAGVVQSPRYKIIEKKQPVAFWCNPISGHNTLYWYLQNLGQGPELLIRYENEEAVDDSQLPKDRFSAERLKGVDSTLKIQPAELGDSAVYLCASSLGRGQGRYEQHFGPGTRLTVT.

This clonotype was counted only a few times. One base away lies a much larger clone, so this may be a sequencing read error. V gene TRBV11-2 combines with J gene TRBJ2-4, with D possibly TRBD1 on 6 matching bases. The end of the DNA aligns better with TRBJ1-2, so the J call may be wrong. Looked up from germline, CDR1 is SGHAT and CDR2 is FQNNGV. The CDR3 sequence is 13 residues long. CDR3 in DNA: TGTGCCAGCAGCTTAGCAGGGACAAGAGGCTACACCTTC. As protein: CASSLAGTRGYTF.

This clonotype was seen repeatedly, ten times or more. J is TRBJ2-7 and V is TRBV7-2, with 7 nucleotides matching TRBD2. The CDR3 has 15 residues. J gave up 4 bases and V 2 bases, and 8 bases lay outside the gene matches. Germline V gene sequence: CDR1 SGHTA, CDR2 FQGNSA. The CDR3 bases are TGTGCCAGCAGCTTAAGCAGCGGGATTGGGTACGAGCAGTACTTC. As protein: CASSLSSGIGYEQYF.

In its sample, this clonotype was seen many times. This chain joins TRBV29-1 and TRBJ1-1; no clear D. The ends were cut back, 7 bases at V and 0 bases at J, with 12 bases in the middle. The CDR3 length is 13 residues. Germline CDR1 and CDR2: SQVTM and ANQGSEA. CDR3 nucleotide sequence: TGCAGCGGGGAGAGGACGGTGAACACTGAAGCTTTCTTT. It specifies CSGERTVNTEAFF.

This clonotype has ten or more counts. The J gene is TRBJ2-3, the V gene TRBV4-1, with D maybe TRBD2 (6 bases). In germline, CDR1 is MGHRA, CDR2 YSYEKL. This CDR3 spans 15 amino acids. Trimming took 0 bases from V and 1 from J, leaving 8 bases between them. The CDR3 region is CASSQEGLCTDTQYF. The CDR3 bases are TGCGCCAGCAGCCAAGAAGGACTATGCACAGATACGCAGTATTTT.

The gene calls are TRBV6-1 and TRBJ2-7; the D call may be TRBD1 or TRBD2 (5 bases each). The CDR3 length is 11 residues. V dropped 6 bases and J dropped 11 bases, with 14 bases sitting between them. CDR1 and CDR2 from the germline V gene are MNHNS and SASEGT. The CDR3 reads CASSPGTVEYF. The DNA for the CDR3 is TGTGCCAGCAGCCCCGGGACCGTGGAGTACTTC.

The chain has TRBV27 and TRBJ1-2, with D hard to call. CDR3 length: 11 amino acids. V was pared by 8 bases and J by 4 bases, with 8 bases between. CDR1 MNHEY and CDR2 SMNVEV come from the germline V gene (reference sequence). The CDR3 spells CASGRIYGYTF. In DNA, the CDR3 is TGTGCCAGCGGGAGGATCTATGGCTACACCTTC.

This clonotype has a count of ten or more. The rearrangement uses TRBV28 and TRBJ2-7; TRBD2 is a possible D gene (6 bases). Trimming took 4 bases from V and 0 from J, leaving 13 bases between them. The CDR3 contains 15 residues. Germline CDR1 is MDHEN and CDR2 is SYDVKM. The DNA of the CDR3 is TGTGCCAGCAGTTCAATAGCGGACTACTCCTACGAGCAGTACTTC. It is translated as CASSSIADYSYEQYF.

This clonotype has ten or more counts. The J gene is TRBJ2-7, the V gene TRBV10-3; TRBD2 aligns across 9 bases. CDR3 length: 18 residues. V was clipped by 0 bases and J by 2 bases; unmatched bases: 11. Per germline, CDR1 ENHRY and CDR2 SYGVKD. The CDR3, as DNA: TGTGCCATCAGTGAGTCGATATTAGCGGGAGTAGGCCCCTACGAGCAGTACTTC. Translating gives CAISESILAGVGPYEQYF.

At least ten counts were recorded for this clonotype. The chain uses TRBV7-8 and TRBJ1-5; TRBD1 might be the D (5 bases). Trimming removed 2 bases from V and 3 bases from J, with 11 bases in between. CDR1 SGHVS and CDR2 FQNEAQ come from the germline V gene. The CDR3 has 15 residues. The CDR3 protein is CASSLQGNPNQPQHF. The CDR3 region has the DNA TGTGCCAGCAGCTTACAGGGTAACCCCAATCAGCCCCAGCATTTT.

Concerning this clonotype itself: With a much larger clone just one base away, this may be a read error. The chain joins TRBV11-2 to TRBJ2-7; D is perhaps TRBD2 (6 bases). Germline CDR1 SGHAT, CDR2 FQNNGV. The CDR3 runs 13 residues. The CDR3 protein is CASRGGTLYEPYF. The CDR3 DNA reads as TGTGCCAGCCGCGGCGGGACCCTCTACGAGCCGTACTTC.

This clonotype has a count of ten or more. The rearrangement uses TRBV6-1 and TRBJ2-5; D might be TRBD1 (5 bases). Trimming took off 4 bases at V and 5 bases at J, with 17 bases between the two ends. CDR1 is MNHNS, CDR2 SASEGT, per germline. The CDR3 covers 15 residues. The CDR3 DNA follows: TGTGCCAGCAGTGCTACCAGGGCTCTGGGGGAGACCCAGTACTTC. This codes for CASSATRALGETQYF.

This clonotype appeared a few times. This chain uses TRBV13 with TRBJ2-7; either TRBD1 or TRBD2 may supply D (5 bases each). V dropped 5 bases and J dropped 0 bases, with 11 bases sitting between them. The V gene's germline CDR1 is PRHDT and CDR2 FYEKMQ (reference sequence). This CDR3 comprises 14 residues. CDR3 sequence: CASSGRGHSYEQYF. In DNA, the CDR3 is TGTGCCAGCAGCGGACGGGGCCACTCCTACGAGCAGTACTTC.

J is TRBJ2-4 and V is TRBV20-1; D is uncertain. The CDR3 extends over 13 amino acids. The V gene lost 3 bases and the J gene lost 0 bases, with 6 bases spanning the gap. In germline, CDR1 is DFQATT, CDR2 SNEGSKA (reference sequence). The CDR3: CSARFLAKNIQYF. CDR3 in DNA: TGCAGTGCTAGGTTCCTAGCCAAAAACATTCAGTACTTC.

This clonotype came up many times. The V and J genes are TRBV24-1 and TRBJ1-5, with D unresolved. This CDR3 region has 16 residues. Germline V gives CDR1 KGHDR, CDR2 SFDVKD. The V end lost 4 bases, the J end lost 2 bases, and 14 bases lay between the germline ends. The CDR3: CATSDSSIGGNQPQHF. In nucleotides, the CDR3 is TGTGCCACCAGTGACTCTTCAATTGGGGGCAATCAGCCCCAGCATTTT.

This clonotype appeared many times. CDR3 sequence: CSVAEGAEAFF. Written as DNA, the CDR3 is TGCAGCGTTGCTGAGGGGGCTGAAGCTTTCTTT. V usage is TRBV29-1 and J usage is TRBJ1-1; D perhaps matches TRBD1 (6 bases). The V and J ends lost 4 bases and 6 bases respectively, with 9 bases between them. The CDR3 has 11 residues. CDR1 SQVTM and CDR2 ANQGSEA come from the germline V gene.

The chain is built from TRBV28 and TRBJ2-5; D is uncertain. The CDR3 has 12 residues. Trimming stripped 3 bases from V and 6 bases from J, with 8 bases between. The germline V gene has CDR1 MDHEN and CDR2 SYDVKM. CDR3 amino acids: CASSFSKKTQYF. The DNA of the CDR3 is TGTGCCAGCAGTTTTAGCAAGAAGACCCAGTACTTC.

This clonotype was counted many times. The genes are TRBV5-4 and TRBJ2-3; 7 bases are a match to TRBD2. CDR3 size: 18 residues. Per germline, CDR1 SGHNT and CDR2 YYREEE (reference sequence). Trimming at V came to 6 bases and at J to 6 bases, leaving 22 bases not matched to a gene. In DNA form, the CDR3 reads TGTGCCAGCAAGGCCCGAAGGGGTCGGGAGGCCGTTCAGGATACGCAGTATTTT. Its protein product is CASKARRGREAVQDTQYF.

This clonotype was detected ten times or more. V usage is TRBV28 and J usage is TRBJ2-5; D unclear. This CDR3 is built from 12 residues. V lost 3 bases to trimming and J lost 4 bases, with 6 bases between them. CDR1 and CDR2 (germline): MDHEN, SYDVKM. The CDR3 bases are TGTGCCAGCAGTTTCTTAGCAGAGACCCAGTACTTC. Translating it yields CASSFLAETQYF.

In regard to this clonotype: This likely reflects a read error, since a far larger clone is one base away. The J gene is TRBJ2-7, the V gene TRBV7-2; 9 positions agree with TRBD1. Germline lookup yields CDR1 SGHTA and CDR2 FQGNSA. This CDR3 region has 15 residues. The CDR3 DNA sequence: TGTGCCAGCAGCATAACCGGGACAGGGTCCTACGAGCTGTACTTC. Residues: CASSITGTGSYELYF.